This TCR beta chain emerged from a study of T cell responses to AZD1222 COVID-19 vaccine. Findings and caveats of the study: Most donors were white British, females outnumbered males, and clonal diversity was possibly underestimated. Among spike-specific TCRs, nearly half reportedly target unmutated variant regions.

The count of this clone is one. Its antigen is as yet unknown. Clones were read by immunoSEQ multiplex PCR, and TCRdb kept only the in-frame ones, dropping some. The table shows about 74,000 clones, with less than 95% occurring only once. The source was peripheral blood, collected 28 days after the second AZD1222 dose. The clonotype originates from an adult who received the AZD1222 COVID-19 vaccine.

CDR3: CASSERGGNQPQHF. DNA for the CDR3: TGTGCCAGTAGCGAACGGGGGGGCAATCAGCCCCAGCATTTT. This chain connects TRBV19 to TRBJ1-5; the D gene is possibly TRBD1 (5 bases). The CDR3 has 14 residues. Germline V lookup: CDR1 LNHDA, CDR2 SQIVND (reference sequence). Trimming stripped 6 bases from V and 2 bases from J, with 11 bases between.